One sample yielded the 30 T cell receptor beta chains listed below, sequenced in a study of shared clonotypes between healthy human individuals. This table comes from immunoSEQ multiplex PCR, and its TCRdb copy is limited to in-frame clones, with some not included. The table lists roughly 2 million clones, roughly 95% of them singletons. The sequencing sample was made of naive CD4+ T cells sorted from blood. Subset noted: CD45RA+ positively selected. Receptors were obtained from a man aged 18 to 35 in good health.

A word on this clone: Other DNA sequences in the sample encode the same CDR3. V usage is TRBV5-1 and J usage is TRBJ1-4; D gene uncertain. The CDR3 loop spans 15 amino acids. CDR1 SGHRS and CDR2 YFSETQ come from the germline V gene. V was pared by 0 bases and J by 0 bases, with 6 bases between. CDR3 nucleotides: TGCGCCAGCAGCTTGGCGGGCGCAACTAATGAAAAACTGTTTTTT. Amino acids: CASSLAGATNEKLFF.

This chain's CDR3 is CASSLPAVASGFKNIQYF. CDR3 nucleotide sequence: TGTGCCAGCAGCTTACCAGCGGTAGCTAGCGGATTCAAAAACATTCAGTACTTC. The chain joins TRBV7-9 to TRBJ2-4; 7 bases agree with TRBD2. Germline lookup yields CDR1 SEHNR and CDR2 FQNEAQ (reference sequence). J gave up 3 bases and V 2 bases, and 13 bases lay outside the gene matches. The CDR3 covers 18 residues.

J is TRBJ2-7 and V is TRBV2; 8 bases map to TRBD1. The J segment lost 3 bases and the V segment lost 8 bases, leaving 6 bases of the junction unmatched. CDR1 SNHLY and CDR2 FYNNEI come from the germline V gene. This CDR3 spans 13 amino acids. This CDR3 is CASGGQGGYEQYF. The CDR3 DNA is TGTGCCAGCGGAGGACAGGGCGGCTACGAGCAGTACTTC.

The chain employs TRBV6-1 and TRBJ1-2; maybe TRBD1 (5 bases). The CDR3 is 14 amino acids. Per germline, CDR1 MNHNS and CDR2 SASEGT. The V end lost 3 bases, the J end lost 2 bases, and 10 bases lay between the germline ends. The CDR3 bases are TGTGCCAGCAGTGACAGGGCGAACAACTATGGCTACACCTTC. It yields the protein CASSDRANNYGYTF.

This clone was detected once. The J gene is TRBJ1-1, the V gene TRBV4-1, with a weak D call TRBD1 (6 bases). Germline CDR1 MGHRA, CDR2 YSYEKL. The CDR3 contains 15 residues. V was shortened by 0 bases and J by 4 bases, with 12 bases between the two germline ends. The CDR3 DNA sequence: TGCGCCAGCAGCCAAGAGGGCAGGGGAGGCACTGAAGCTTTCTTT. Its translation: CASSQEGRGGTEAFF.

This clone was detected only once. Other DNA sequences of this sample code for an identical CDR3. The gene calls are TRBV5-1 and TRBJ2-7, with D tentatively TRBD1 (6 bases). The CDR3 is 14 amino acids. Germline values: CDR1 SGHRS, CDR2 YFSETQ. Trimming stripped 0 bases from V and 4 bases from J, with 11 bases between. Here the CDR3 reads CASSLGQGIYEQYF. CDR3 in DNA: TGCGCCAGCAGCTTGGGTCAGGGGATATACGAGCAGTACTTC.

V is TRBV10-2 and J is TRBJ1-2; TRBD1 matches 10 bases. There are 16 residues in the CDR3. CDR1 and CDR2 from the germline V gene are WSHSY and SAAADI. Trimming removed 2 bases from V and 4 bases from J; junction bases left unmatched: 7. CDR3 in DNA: TGCGCCAGCAGTGAGGTCGGGACAGGGGCCGGCTATGGCTACACCTTC. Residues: CASSEVGTGAGYGYTF.

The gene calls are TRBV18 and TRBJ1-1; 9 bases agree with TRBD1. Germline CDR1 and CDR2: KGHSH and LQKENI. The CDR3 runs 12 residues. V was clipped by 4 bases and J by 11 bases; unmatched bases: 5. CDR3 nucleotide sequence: TGTGCCAGCTCACGATCCGGGACAGGGGCTTTCTTT. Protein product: CASSRSGTGAFF.

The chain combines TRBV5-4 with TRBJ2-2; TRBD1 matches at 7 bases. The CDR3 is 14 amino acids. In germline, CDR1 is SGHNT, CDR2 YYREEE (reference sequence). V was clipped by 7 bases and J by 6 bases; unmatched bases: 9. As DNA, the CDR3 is TGTGCCAGCTCTAGAGTACAGGGGTCCGGGGAGCTGTTTTTT. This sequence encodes CASSRVQGSGELFF. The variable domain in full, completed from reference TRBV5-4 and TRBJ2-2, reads ETGVTQSPTHLIKTRGQQVTLRCSSQSGHNTVSWYQQALGQGPQFIFQYYREEENGRGNFPPRFSGLQFPNYSSELNVNALELDDSALYLCASSRVQGSGELFFGEGSRLTVL.

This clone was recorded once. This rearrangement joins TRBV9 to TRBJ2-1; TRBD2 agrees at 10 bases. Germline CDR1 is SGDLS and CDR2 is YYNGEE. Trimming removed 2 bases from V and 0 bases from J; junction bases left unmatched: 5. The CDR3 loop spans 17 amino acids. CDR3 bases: TGTGCCAGCAGCGTCGACCCTAGCGGGGGCTCCTACAATGAGCAGTTCTTC. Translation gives CASSVDPSGGSYNEQFF.

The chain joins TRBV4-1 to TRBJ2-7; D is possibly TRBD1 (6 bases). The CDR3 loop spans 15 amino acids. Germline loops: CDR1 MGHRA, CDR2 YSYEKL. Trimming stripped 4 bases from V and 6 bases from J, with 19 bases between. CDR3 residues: CASSPPGRGRGEQYF. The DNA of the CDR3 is TGCGCCAGCAGCCCCCCTGGCAGGGGAAGGGGCGAGCAGTACTTC.

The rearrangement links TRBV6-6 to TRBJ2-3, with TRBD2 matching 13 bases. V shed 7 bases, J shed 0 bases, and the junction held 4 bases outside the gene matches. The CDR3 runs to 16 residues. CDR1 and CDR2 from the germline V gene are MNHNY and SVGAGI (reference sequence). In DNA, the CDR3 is TGTGCCAGCACTCCGGGACTAGCGGGGAGCACAGATACGCAGTATTTT. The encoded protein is CASTPGLAGSTDTQYF.

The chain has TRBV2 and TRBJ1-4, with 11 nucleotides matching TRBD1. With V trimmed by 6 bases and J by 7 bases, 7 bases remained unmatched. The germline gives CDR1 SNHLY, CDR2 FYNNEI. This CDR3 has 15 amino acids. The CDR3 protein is CASRGQGARGEKLFF. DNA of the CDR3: TGTGCCAGCAGAGGACAGGGGGCGAGGGGTGAAAAACTGTTTTTT.

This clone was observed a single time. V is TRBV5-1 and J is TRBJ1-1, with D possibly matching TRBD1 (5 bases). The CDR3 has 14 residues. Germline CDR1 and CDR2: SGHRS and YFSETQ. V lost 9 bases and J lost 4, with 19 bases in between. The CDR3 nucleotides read TGCGCCACCAGGGCGGCCCAATGGTCCACTGAAGCTTTCTTT. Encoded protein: CATRAAQWSTEAFF.

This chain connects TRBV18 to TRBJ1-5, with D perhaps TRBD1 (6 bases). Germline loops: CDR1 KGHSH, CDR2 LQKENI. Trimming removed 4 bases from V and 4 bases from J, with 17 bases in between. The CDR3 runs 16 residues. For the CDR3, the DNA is TGTGCCAGCTCACAGTTCCGGACAGAGACAAATCAGCCCCAGCATTTT. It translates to CASSQFRTETNQPQHF.

CDR3 in amino acids: CASSSQGASYEQYF. CDR3 nucleotide sequence: TGTGCCAGCAGCTCACAGGGGGCCTCATACGAGCAGTACTTC. This rearrangement joins TRBV11-2 to TRBJ2-7; TRBD1 agrees at 9 bases. This CDR3 region has 14 residues. From germline, CDR1 is SGHAT and CDR2 FQNNGV. V trimming: 4 bases; J trimming: 4 bases; junction bases outside the gene matches: 5.

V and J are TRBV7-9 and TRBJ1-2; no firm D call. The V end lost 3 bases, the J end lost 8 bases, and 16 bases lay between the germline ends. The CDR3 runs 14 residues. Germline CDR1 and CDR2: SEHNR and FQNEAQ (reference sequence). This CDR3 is CASSFPRETGGYTF. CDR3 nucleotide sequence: TGTGCCAGCAGCTTCCCTCGGGAGACGGGAGGCTACACCTTC.

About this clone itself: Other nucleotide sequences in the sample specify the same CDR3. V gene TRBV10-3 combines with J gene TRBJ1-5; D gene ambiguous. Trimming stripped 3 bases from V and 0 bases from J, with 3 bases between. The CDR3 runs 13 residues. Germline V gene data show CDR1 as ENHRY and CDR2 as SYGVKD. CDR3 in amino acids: CAISDTSNQPQHF. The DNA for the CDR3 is TGTGCCATCAGTGATACTAGCAATCAGCCCCAGCATTTT.

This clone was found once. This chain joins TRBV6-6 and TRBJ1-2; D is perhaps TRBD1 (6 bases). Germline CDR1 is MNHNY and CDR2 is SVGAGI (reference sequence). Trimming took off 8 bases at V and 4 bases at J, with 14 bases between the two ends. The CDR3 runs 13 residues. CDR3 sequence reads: CASWKQGSYGYTF. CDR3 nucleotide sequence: TGTGCCAGCTGGAAACAGGGCAGCTATGGCTACACCTTC.

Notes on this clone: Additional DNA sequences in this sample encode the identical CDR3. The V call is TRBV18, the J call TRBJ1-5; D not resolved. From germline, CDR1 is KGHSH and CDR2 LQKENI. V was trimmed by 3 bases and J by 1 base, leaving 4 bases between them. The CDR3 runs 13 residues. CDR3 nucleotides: TGTGCCAGCTCACCGTCCAGCAATCAGCCCCAGCATTTT. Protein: CASSPSSNQPQHF.

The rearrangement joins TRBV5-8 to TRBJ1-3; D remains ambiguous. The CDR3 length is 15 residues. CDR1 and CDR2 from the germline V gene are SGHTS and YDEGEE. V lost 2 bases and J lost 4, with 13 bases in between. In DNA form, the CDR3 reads TGTGCCAGCAGCTTCCGAGGCGCCAAGGGAAACACCATATATTTT. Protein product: CASSFRGAKGNTIYF.

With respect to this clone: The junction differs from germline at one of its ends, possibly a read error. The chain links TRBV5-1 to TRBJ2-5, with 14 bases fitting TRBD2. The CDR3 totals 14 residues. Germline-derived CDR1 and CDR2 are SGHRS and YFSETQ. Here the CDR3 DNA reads TGCGCCAGCAGCCCTCGGACTAGCGGGGGGCATTTAAACTTC. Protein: CASSPRTSGGHLNF.

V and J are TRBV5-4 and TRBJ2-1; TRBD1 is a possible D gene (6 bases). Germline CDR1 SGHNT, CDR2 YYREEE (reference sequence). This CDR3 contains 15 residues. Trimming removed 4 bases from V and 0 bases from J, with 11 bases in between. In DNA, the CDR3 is TGTGCCAGCAGCAAGGACAGCCTCTCCTACAATGAGCAGTTCTTC. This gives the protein CASSKDSLSYNEQFF. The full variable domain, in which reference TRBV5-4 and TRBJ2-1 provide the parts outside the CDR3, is ETGVTQSPTHLIKTRGQQVTLRCSSQSGHNTVSWYQQALGQGPQFIFQYYREEENGRGNFPPRFSGLQFPNYSSELNVNALELDDSALYLCASSKDSLSYNEQFFGPGTRLTVL.

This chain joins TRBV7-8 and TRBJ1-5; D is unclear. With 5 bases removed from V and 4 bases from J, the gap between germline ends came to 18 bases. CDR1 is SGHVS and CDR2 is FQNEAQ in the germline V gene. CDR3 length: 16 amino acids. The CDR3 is CASSPHPQNVNQPQHF. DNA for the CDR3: TGTGCCAGCAGCCCGCACCCCCAGAACGTTAATCAGCCCCAGCATTTT.

CDR3 coding DNA: TGTGCCTGGGGGGAAGGGATCCAAGAGACCCAGTACTTC. Translating gives CAWGEGIQETQYF. This chain uses TRBV30 with TRBJ2-5; D call uncertain. The CDR3 is made up of 13 amino acids. V shed 5 bases and J shed 1 base, with 11 bases lying between them. The germline V gene encodes CDR1 GTSNPN and CDR2 SVGIG (reference sequence).

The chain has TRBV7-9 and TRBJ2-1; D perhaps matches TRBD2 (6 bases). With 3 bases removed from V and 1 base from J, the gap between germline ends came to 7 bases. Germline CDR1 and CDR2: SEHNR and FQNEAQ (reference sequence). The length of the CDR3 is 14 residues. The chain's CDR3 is CASSLDYSYNEQFF. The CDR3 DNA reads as TGTGCCAGCAGCTTGGACTATTCCTACAATGAGCAGTTCTTC.

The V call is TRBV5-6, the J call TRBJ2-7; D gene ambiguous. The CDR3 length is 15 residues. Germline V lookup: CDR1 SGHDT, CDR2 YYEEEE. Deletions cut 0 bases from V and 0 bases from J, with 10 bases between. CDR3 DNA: TGTGCCAGCAGCTTGGGGGAAATCCTCTCCTACGAGCAGTACTTC. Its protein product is CASSLGEILSYEQYF. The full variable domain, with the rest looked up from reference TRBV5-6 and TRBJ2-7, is DAGVTQSPTHLIKTRGQQVTLRCSPKSGHDTVSWYQQALGQGPQFIFQYYEEEERQRGNFPDRFSGHQFPNYSSELNVNALLLGDSALYLCASSLGEILSYEQYFGPGTRLTVT.

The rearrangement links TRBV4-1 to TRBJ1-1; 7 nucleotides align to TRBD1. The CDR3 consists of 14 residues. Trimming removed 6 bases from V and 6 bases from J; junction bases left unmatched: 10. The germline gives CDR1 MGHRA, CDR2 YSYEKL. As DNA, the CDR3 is TGCGCCAGCAGTTGGAGACAGGGTGTCTCTGAAGCTTTCTTT. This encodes CASSWRQGVSEAFF.

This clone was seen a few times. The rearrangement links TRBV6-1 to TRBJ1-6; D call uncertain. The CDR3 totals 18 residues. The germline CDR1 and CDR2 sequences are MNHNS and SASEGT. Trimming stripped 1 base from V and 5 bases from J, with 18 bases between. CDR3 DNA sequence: TGTGCCAGCAGTGAAGTCCGAAGACGAAGGGAGGATAATTCACCCCTCCACTTT. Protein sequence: CASSEVRRRREDNSPLHF.

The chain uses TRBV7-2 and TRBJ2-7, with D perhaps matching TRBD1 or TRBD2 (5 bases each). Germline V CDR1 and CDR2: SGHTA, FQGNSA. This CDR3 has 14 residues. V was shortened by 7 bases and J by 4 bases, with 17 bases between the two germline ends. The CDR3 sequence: CASTMTVGVYEQYF. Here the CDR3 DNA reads TGTGCCAGCACCATGACCGTGGGGGTGTACGAGCAGTACTTC.